One and the same sample provided the 25 T cell receptor beta chains below, sequenced in a study of blood T cell repertoires in COVID-19. Generated by immunoSEQ multiplex PCR, the TCRdb table keeps only in-frame clones and is missing some. Among about 140,000 clones, about 74% were seen once, and the ten largest hold 16%. Sequenced: peripheral blood. The source is a man aged 50 to 59 with acute or convalescent COVID-19.

The CDR3 coding sequence is TGCGCCAGCAGCCCCAGGACAGGGAGAGGAGAGACCCAGTACTTC. It codes for CASSPRTGRGETQYF. The rearrangement joins TRBV5-1 to TRBJ2-5; the match to TRBD1 covers 8 bases. V was pared by 4 bases and J by 4 bases, with 9 bases of the junction left unmatched. Germline CDR1 is SGHRS and CDR2 is YFSETQ. The CDR3 is 15 amino acids. The entire variable domain, with the rest obtained from reference TRBV5-1 and TRBJ2-5, is as follows: KAGVTQTPRYLIKTRGQQVTLSCSPISGHRSVSWYQQTPGQGLQFLFEYFSETQRNKGNFPGRFSGRQFSNSRSEMNVSTLELGDSALYLCASSPRTGRGETQYFGPGTRLLVL.

V and J are TRBV5-8 and TRBJ2-3, with 7 bases aligning to TRBD2. This CDR3 comprises 17 residues. V lost 3 bases to trimming and J lost 3 bases; unmatched junction nucleotides: 13. CDR1 and CDR2 (germline): SGHTS, YDEGEE. For the CDR3, the DNA is TGTGCCAGCAGCTCCCGGGGGATTGGACTAGTAACAGATACGCAGTATTTT. Residues: CASSSRGIGLVTDTQYF.

The chain joins TRBV10-1 to TRBJ2-1, with TRBD1 matching over 7 bases. CDR3 length: 12 amino acids. Germline values: CDR1 WNHNN, CDR2 SYGVQD (reference sequence). Unmatched junction bases numbered 8, after V lost 10 bases and J lost 8 bases. CDR3 bases: TGCGCCACCACAGGGGCAGGGGATGAGCAGTTCTTC. It translates to CATTGAGDEQFF.

The chain carries TRBV3-1 (or the pseudogene TRBV3-2) and TRBJ1-2, with D uncertain. This CDR3 is built from 13 residues. Trimming shortened V by 11 bases and J by 2 bases, and 15 bases separated the two germline ends. Germline CDR1 and CDR2: LGHDT and YNNKEL (reference sequence). CDR3 nucleotides: TGTGCCGCGTCCGGGGAGAAAAACTATGGCTACACCTTC. Translation gives CAASGEKNYGYTF.

The chain recombines TRBV30 with TRBJ1-5, with 8 bases identical to TRBD1. CDR3 length: 14 residues. Germline V gene lookup returns CDR1 GTSNPN and CDR2 SVGIG (reference sequence). J lost 5 bases, V lost 1 base, and 4 bases had no gene match. CDR3 residues: CAWSGTGWYQPQHF. Here the CDR3 DNA reads TGTGCCTGGAGTGGGACAGGGTGGTATCAGCCCCAGCATTTT.

The rearrangement joins TRBV23-1 to TRBJ1-2, with 8 bases fitting TRBD1. TRBV23-1 is classed as an ORF, of uncertain function. This CDR3 region has 17 residues. The J segment lost 4 bases and the V segment lost 0 bases, leaving 10 bases of the junction unmatched. CDR3 residues: CASSQSGTGPKPYGYTF. CDR3 DNA sequence: TGCGCCAGCAGTCAATCAGGGACAGGCCCAAAACCCTATGGCTACACCTTC.

The rearrangement links TRBV6-5 to TRBJ2-3; 12 positions match TRBD2. The germline V gene has CDR1 MNHEY and CDR2 SVGAGI. After removal of 7 bases from V and 8 bases from J, the junction contained 10 bases not matched to a gene. This CDR3 comprises 15 residues. In DNA, the CDR3 is TGTGCCAGCACGAGACTAGCGGGGGCCGGCTCTACGCAGTATTTT. It encodes CASTRLAGAGSTQYF.

The chain employs TRBV4-1 and TRBJ1-5; no firm D call. The CDR3 contains 16 residues. Germline CDR1 reads MGHRA; CDR2 reads YSYEKL. Deletions cut 0 bases from V and 6 bases from J, with 15 bases between. The CDR3: CASSQESVEVSQPQHF. DNA for the CDR3: TGCGCCAGCAGCCAAGAAAGTGTCGAAGTGAGTCAGCCCCAGCATTTT.

The chain couples TRBV28 to TRBJ2-6; 7 bases align to TRBD1. The V segment lost 2 bases and the J segment 1 base; nucleotides outside the gene matches: 8. The CDR3 consists of 18 residues. The germline gives CDR1 MDHEN, CDR2 SYDVKM. Here the CDR3 DNA reads TGTGCCAGCAGTTTAACAACAGGGGAACCATCTGGGGCCAACGTCCTGACTTTC. It yields the protein CASSLTTGEPSGANVLTF. The full variable domain, in which reference TRBV28 and TRBJ2-6 provide the parts outside the CDR3, is DVKVTQSSRYLVKRTGEKVFLECVQDMDHENMFWYRQDPGLGLRLIYFSYDVKMKEKGDIPEGYSVSREKKERFSLILESASTNQTSMYLCASSLTTGEPSGANVLTFGAGSRLTVL.

The V and J genes are TRBV18 and TRBJ1-5; 9 nucleotides line up with TRBD1. V gave up 6 bases and J gave up 6 bases; unmatched junction bases: 6. Germline CDR1 reads KGHSH; CDR2 reads LQKENI. This CDR3 is built from 14 residues. The CDR3 is CASSQQGASQPQHF. The CDR3 DNA sequence: TGTGCCAGCTCCCAACAGGGGGCGAGTCAGCCCCAGCATTTT.

V is TRBV27 and J is TRBJ2-7, with 8 positions matching TRBD1. Trimming cost V 3 bases and J 4 bases; bases outside gene matches: 5. CDR1 is MNHEY and CDR2 is SMNVEV in the germline V gene (reference sequence). This CDR3 has 14 amino acids. The DNA for the CDR3 is TGTGCCAGCAGTTTCAACAGGGGGATATACGAGCAGTACTTC. This sequence encodes CASSFNRGIYEQYF.

This clone has just one count. The chain recombines TRBV23-1 with TRBJ1-5; D may be TRBD1 (5 bases). TRBV23-1 is an ORF for which the function is uncertain. Between the trimmed V and J ends, which lost 4 bases and 6 bases, there was a span of 10 bases. The CDR3 covers 13 residues. CDR3 sequence reads: CASSLPGSQPQHF. The CDR3 DNA reads as TGCGCCAGCAGTCTTCCAGGGTCTCAGCCCCAGCATTTT.

A note on this clone: Other DNA variants within this sample encode the same CDR3. The chain uses TRBV29-1 and TRBJ2-1; D is possibly TRBD2 (5 bases). Germline lookup yields CDR1 SQVTM and CDR2 ANQGSEA. V shed 4 bases and J shed 4 bases, with 11 bases lying between them. This CDR3 contains 13 residues. CDR3 region: CSVVGRGYNEQFF. CDR3 DNA sequence: TGCAGCGTTGTCGGCCGGGGATACAATGAGCAGTTCTTC.

This chain joins TRBV28 and TRBJ2-1; perhaps TRBD1 as D (6 bases). CDR3 size: 19 residues. With 5 bases removed from V and 5 bases from J, the gap between germline ends came to 28 bases. Germline CDR1 and CDR2: MDHEN and SYDVKM. The CDR3 sequence is CASSPWGTAGAKLNNEQFF. The CDR3, as DNA: TGTGCCAGCAGTCCCTGGGGGACCGCAGGGGCTAAACTAAACAATGAGCAGTTCTTC. The entire variable domain, with the rest obtained from reference TRBV28 and TRBJ2-1, is as follows: DVKVTQSSRYLVKRTGEKVFLECVQDMDHENMFWYRQDPGLGLRLIYFSYDVKMKEKGDIPEGYSVSREKKERFSLILESASTNQTSMYLCASSPWGTAGAKLNNEQFFGPGTRLTVL.

The V call is TRBV11-2, the J call TRBJ2-1, with 8 bases fitting TRBD1. The trim removed 3 bases at V and 4 bases at J, leaving 2 bases unmatched. This CDR3 is built from 14 residues. Germline V CDR1 and CDR2: SGHAT, FQNNGV. CDR3 loop: CASSLQGAYNEQFF. In DNA, the CDR3 is TGTGCCAGCAGCTTGCAGGGGGCGTACAATGAGCAGTTCTTC.

CDR3 amino acids: CASSEINHNSPLHF. The CDR3 coding sequence is TGTGCCAGCAGTGAAATCAATCATAATTCACCCCTCCACTTT. V usage is TRBV6-1 and J usage is TRBJ1-6; D is unresolved. CDR3 length: 14 amino acids. The germline gives CDR1 MNHNS, CDR2 SASEGT. Trimming took 2 bases from V and 5 from J, leaving 7 bases between them.

The rearrangement uses TRBV11-2 and TRBJ1-1; D gene uncertain. Per the germline V gene, CDR1 is SGHAT and CDR2 is FQNNGV. The V and J ends lost 5 bases and 0 bases respectively, with 13 bases between them. The CDR3 extends over 15 amino acids. The CDR3 loop reads CASSNSREMNTEAFF. CDR3 nucleotides: TGTGCCAGCAGCAACTCCCGGGAGATGAACACTGAAGCTTTCTTT.

The chain is built from TRBV5-4 and TRBJ1-1; perhaps TRBD1 as D (6 bases). Germline V lookup: CDR1 SGHNT, CDR2 YYREEE (reference sequence). V was cut by 0 bases and J by 5 bases, with 11 bases left in between. CDR3 length: 14 residues. Here the CDR3 DNA reads TGTGCCAGCAGCTTGGCAGGGGTTCGGACTGAAGCTTTCTTT. Amino acids: CASSLAGVRTEAFF.

In DNA form, the CDR3 reads TGTGCCAGTAGCGGGACAGGGATCTATAATTCACCCCTCCACTTT. This encodes CASSGTGIYNSPLHF. The rearrangement uses TRBV19 and TRBJ1-6; 9 bases are a match to TRBD1. Germline V gene sequence: CDR1 LNHDA, CDR2 SQIVND (reference sequence). The trim removed 6 bases at V and 3 bases at J, leaving 3 bases unmatched. This CDR3 spans 15 amino acids.

This clone has only one observation. This CDR3 is CASSPQDKAAGANVLTF. CDR3 bases: TGTGCCAGCTCACCTCAGGACAAGGCGGCGGGGGCCAACGTCCTGACTTTC. The chain carries TRBV18 and TRBJ2-6; D perhaps matches TRBD1 (5 bases). CDR3 length equals 17 residues. The V gene lost 3 bases and the J gene lost 4 bases, with 16 bases spanning the gap. Germline V gene lookup returns CDR1 KGHSH and CDR2 LQKENI. Full variable domain (rest looked up from reference TRBV18 and TRBJ2-6): NAGVMQNPRHLVRRRGQEARLRCSPMKGHSHVYWYRQLPEEGLKFMVYLQKENIIDESGMPKERFSAEFPKEGPSILRIQQVVRGDSAAYFCASSPQDKAAGANVLTFGAGSRLTVL.

J is TRBJ2-1 and V is TRBV10-2, with D unclear. This CDR3 contains 13 residues. Trimming cost V 1 base and J 7 bases, with 8 bases left between them. Germline values: CDR1 WSHSY, CDR2 SAAADI. CDR3 loop: CASSEFSPNEQFF. CDR3 sequence (DNA): TGCGCCAGCAGTGAGTTTTCCCCTAATGAGCAGTTCTTC.

This chain connects TRBV10-1 to TRBJ2-5, with D maybe TRBD2 (6 bases). This CDR3 has 12 amino acids. Trimming took 4 bases from V and 9 from J, leaving 12 bases between them. The germline CDR1 and CDR2 sequences are WNHNN and SYGVQD (reference sequence). DNA for the CDR3: TGCGCCAGCAGTGCCACCGGAGGGGCCCAGTACTTC. Amino acids: CASSATGGAQYF.

The chain is built from TRBV27 and TRBJ1-2, with D maybe TRBD1 (5 bases). Germline V gene lookup returns CDR1 MNHEY and CDR2 SMNVEV (reference sequence). Trimming took 3 bases from V and 8 from J, leaving 13 bases between them. There are 13 residues in the CDR3. CDR3 DNA sequence: TGTGCCAGCAGTTTGCGTGGGGCGTGGGGCTACACCTTC. It is translated as CASSLRGAWGYTF.

This chain links TRBV5-1 with TRBJ1-2, with D unresolved. CDR3 length equals 13 residues. V shed 1 base and J shed 2 bases, with 6 bases lying between them. CDR1 and CDR2 (germline): SGHRS, YFSETQ. The CDR3 DNA sequence: TGCGCCAGCAGCTTGAACAGCAACTATGGCTACACCTTC. Translating it yields CASSLNSNYGYTF.

This chain uses TRBV27 with TRBJ2-3, with 10 bases aligning to TRBD2. Germline assignment: CDR1 MNHEY and CDR2 SMNVEV (reference sequence). The CDR3 contains 15 residues. The junction had 5 bases not matched to a gene; V was cut back by 4 bases and J by 4 bases. CDR3 nucleotides: TGTGCCAGCAGTTCAGCAAGCGGGGGGGCAGATACGCAGTATTTT. Its protein is CASSSASGGADTQYF.